The sequence of this TCR beta chain was determined in a study of blood T cell repertoires in COVID-19. Study-level background: Researchers got acute and convalescent COVID-19 samples from the United States, Italy and Spain. Sources were T cells, B-cell-depleted T cells, or PBMCs; the material itself was cDNA or gDNA.

Per germline, CDR1 WNHNN and CDR2 SYGVQD (reference sequence). This CDR3 comprises 15 residues. V lost 5 bases and J lost 3, with 15 bases in between. Clones were sequenced by immunoSEQ multiplex PCR, and TCRdb holds only the in-frame ones, with some missing. The table shows roughly 300,000 clones, with 85% to 90% occurring only once. Seattle patients were enrolled during active infection and followed longitudinally. The source material was peripheral blood. The chain joins TRBV10-1 to TRBJ2-3; perhaps TRBD1 as D (6 bases). This clonotype originated in a woman in her twenties or thirties with COVID-19, enrolled during active disease. CDR3 bases: TGCGCCAGCAGTAAACAGGGTTTGGAGACAGATACGCAGTATTTT. It codes for CASSKQGLETDTQYF.